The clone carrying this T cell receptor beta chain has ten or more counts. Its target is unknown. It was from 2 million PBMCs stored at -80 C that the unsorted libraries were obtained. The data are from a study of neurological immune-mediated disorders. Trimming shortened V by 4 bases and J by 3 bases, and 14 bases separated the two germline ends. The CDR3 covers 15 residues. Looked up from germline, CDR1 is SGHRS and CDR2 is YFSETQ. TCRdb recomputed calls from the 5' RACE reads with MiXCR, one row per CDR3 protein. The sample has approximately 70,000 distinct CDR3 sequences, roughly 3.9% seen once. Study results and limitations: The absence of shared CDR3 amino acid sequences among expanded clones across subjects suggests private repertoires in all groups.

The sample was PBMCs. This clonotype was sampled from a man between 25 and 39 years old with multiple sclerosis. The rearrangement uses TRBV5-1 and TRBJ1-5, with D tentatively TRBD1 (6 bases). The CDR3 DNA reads TGCGCCAGCAGCGTATCGGGGGCTTACAATCAGCCCCAGCATTTT. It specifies CASSVSGAYNQPQHF.